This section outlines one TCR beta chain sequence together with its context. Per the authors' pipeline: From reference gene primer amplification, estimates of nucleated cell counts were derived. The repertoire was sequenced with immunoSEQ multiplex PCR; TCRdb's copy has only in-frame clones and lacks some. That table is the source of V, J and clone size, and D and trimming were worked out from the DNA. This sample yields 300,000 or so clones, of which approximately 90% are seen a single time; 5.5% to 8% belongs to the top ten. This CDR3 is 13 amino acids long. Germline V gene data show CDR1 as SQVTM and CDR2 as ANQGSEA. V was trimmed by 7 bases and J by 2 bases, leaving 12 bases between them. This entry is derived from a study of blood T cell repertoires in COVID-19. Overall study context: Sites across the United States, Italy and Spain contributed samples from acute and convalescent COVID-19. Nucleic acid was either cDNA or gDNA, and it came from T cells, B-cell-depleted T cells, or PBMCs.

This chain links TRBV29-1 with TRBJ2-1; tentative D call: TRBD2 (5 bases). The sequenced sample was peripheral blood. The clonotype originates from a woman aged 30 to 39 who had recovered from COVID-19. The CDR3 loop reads CSASGVTYNEQFF. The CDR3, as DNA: TGCAGCGCTTCCGGGGTTACCTACAATGAGCAGTTCTTC.